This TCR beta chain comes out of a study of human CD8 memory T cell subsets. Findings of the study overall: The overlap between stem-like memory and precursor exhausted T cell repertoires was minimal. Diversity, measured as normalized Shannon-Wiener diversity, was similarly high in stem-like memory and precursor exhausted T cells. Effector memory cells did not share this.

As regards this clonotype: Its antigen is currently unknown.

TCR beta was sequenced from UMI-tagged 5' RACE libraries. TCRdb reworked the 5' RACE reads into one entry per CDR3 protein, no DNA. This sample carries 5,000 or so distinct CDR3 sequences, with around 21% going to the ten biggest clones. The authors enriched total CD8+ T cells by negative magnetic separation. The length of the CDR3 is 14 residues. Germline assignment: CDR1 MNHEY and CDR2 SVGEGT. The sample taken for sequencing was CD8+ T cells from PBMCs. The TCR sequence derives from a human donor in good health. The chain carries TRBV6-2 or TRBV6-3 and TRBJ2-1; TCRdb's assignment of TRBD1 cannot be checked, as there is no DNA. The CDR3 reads CASSLSTGGNEQFF.